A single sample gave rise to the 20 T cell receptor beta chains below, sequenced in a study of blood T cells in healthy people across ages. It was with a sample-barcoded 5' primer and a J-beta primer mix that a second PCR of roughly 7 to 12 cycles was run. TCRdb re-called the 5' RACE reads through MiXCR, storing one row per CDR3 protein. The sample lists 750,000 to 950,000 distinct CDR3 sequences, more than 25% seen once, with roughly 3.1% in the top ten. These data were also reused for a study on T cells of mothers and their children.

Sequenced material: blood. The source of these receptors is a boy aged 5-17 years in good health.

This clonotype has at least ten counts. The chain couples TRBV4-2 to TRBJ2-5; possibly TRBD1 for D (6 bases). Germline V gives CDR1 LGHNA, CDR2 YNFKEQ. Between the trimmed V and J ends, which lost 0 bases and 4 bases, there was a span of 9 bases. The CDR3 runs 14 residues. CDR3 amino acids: CASSQDFRGETQYF. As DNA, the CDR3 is TGTGCCAGCAGCCAAGATTTCAGGGGAGAGACCCAGTACTTC.

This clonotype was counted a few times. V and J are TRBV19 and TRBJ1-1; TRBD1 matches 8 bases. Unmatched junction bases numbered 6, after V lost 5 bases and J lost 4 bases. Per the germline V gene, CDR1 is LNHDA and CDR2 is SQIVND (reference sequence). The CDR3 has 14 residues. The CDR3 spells CASSPGQDSTEAFF. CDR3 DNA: TGTGCCAGTAGTCCGGGACAGGACTCCACTGAAGCTTTCTTT.

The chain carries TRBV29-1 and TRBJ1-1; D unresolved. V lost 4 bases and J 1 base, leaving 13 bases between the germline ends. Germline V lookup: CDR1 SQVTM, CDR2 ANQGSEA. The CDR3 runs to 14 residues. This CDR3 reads CSVALRVGNTEAFF. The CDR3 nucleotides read TGCAGCGTTGCGTTAAGGGTGGGGAACACTGAAGCTTTCTTT.

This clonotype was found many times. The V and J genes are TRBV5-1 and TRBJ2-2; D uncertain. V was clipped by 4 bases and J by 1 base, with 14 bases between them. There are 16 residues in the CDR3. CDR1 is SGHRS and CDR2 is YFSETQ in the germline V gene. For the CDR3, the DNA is TGCGCCAGCAGCGCTCAAGGGATTTGGAACACCGGGGAGCTGTTTTTT. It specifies CASSAQGIWNTGELFF.

The CDR3 here is CASSPKLGLAGGNEQFF. In nucleotides, the CDR3 is TGTGCCAGCAGCCCGAAGCTGGGACTAGCGGGGGGGAATGAGCAGTTCTTC. This chain uses TRBV7-2 with TRBJ2-1; 16 bases are shared with TRBD2. The CDR3 runs to 17 residues. V shed 5 bases and J 7 bases; nucleotides not matched to a gene: 8. CDR1 SGHTA and CDR2 FQGNSA come from the germline V gene.

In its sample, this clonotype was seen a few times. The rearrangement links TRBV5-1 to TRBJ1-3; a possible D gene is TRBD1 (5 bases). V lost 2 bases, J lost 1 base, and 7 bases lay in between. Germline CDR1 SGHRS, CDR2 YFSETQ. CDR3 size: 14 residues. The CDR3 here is CASSFAGSGNTIYF. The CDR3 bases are TGCGCCAGCAGCTTTGCAGGGTCTGGAAACACCATATATTTT.

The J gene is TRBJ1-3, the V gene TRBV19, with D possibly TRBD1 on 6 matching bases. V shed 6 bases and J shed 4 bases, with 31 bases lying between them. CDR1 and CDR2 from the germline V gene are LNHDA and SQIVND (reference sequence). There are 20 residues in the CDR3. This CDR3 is CASSTRLGQQGAGLGNTIYF. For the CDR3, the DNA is TGTGCCAGTAGCACCCGACTGGGACAACAGGGAGCGGGTCTCGGAAACACCATATATTTT.

Written as DNA, the CDR3 is TGTGCCAGCAGTTTAGTAGAGGCGTATAGCAATCAGCCCCAGCATTTT. Protein product: CASSLVEAYSNQPQHF. The chain joins TRBV12-3 or TRBV12-4 to TRBJ1-5; no reliable D call. The CDR3 is made up of 16 amino acids. The ends were cut back, 1 base at V and 0 bases at J, with 10 bases in the middle.

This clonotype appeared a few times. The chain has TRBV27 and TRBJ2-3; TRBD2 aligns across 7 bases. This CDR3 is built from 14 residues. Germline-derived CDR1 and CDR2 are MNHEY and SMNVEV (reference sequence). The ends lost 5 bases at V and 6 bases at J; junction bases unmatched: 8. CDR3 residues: CASSTPGGWDTQYF. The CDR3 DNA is TGTGCCAGCAGTACCCCGGGGGGATGGGATACGCAGTATTTT.

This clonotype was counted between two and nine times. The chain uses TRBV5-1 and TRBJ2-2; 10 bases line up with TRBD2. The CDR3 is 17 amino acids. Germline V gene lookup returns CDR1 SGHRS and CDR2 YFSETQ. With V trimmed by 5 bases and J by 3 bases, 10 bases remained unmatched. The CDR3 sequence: CASSRKAGGPDTGELFF. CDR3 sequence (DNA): TGCGCCAGCAGTCGAAAAGCGGGGGGGCCGGACACCGGGGAGCTGTTTTTT.

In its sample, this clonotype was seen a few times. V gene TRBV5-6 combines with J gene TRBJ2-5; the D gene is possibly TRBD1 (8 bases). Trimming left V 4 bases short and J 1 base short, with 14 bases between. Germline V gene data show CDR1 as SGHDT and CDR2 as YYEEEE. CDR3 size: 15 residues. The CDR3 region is CASSVQGGGQETQYF. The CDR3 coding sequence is TGTGCCAGCAGCGTACAGGGGGGGGGCCAAGAGACCCAGTACTTC. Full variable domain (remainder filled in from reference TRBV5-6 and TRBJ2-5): DAGVTQSPTHLIKTRGQQVTLRCSPKSGHDTVSWYQQALGQGPQFIFQYYEEEERQRGNFPDRFSGHQFPNYSSELNVNALLLGDSALYLCASSVQGGGQETQYFGPGTRLLVL.

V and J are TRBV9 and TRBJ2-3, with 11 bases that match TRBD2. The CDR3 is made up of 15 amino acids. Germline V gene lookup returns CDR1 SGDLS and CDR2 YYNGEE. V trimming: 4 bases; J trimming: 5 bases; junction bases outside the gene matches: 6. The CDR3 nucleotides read TGTGCCAGCAGCCCTAGCGGGGGGAAAGGAGATACGCAGTATTTT. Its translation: CASSPSGGKGDTQYF.

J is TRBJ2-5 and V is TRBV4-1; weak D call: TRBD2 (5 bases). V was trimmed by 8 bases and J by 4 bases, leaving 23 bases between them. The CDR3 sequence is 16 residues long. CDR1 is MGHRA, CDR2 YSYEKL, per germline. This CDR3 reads CASAWVPEVLGETQYF. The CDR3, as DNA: TGCGCCAGCGCTTGGGTCCCGGAGGTTCTCGGAGAGACCCAGTACTTC.

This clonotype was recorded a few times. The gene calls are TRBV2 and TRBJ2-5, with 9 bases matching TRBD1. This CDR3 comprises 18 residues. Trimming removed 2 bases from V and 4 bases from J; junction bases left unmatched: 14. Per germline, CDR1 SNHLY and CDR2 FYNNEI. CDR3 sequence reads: CASSEIFGQGIRGETQYF. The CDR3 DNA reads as TGTGCCAGCAGTGAAATTTTCGGACAGGGGATTAGGGGAGAGACCCAGTACTTC.

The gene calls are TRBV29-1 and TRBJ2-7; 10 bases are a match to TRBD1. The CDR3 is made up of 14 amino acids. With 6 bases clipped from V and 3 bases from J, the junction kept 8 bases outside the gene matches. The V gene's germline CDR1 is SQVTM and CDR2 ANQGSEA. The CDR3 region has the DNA TGCAGCGTCACTAACCGGGACAGGGGCTACGAGCAGTACTTC. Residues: CSVTNRDRGYEQYF.

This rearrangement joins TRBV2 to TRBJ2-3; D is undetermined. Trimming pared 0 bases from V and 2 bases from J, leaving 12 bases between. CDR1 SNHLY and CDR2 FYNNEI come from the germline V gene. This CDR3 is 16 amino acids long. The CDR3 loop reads CASSEALRRPTDTQYF. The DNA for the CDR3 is TGTGCCAGCAGTGAAGCGCTTCGGCGTCCCACAGATACGCAGTATTTT.

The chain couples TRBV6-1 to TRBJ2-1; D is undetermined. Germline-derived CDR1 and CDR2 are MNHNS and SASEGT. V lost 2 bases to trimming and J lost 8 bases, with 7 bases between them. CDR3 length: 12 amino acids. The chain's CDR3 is CASSEPLDEQFF. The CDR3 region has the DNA TGTGCCAGCAGTGAACCCCTCGATGAGCAGTTCTTC.

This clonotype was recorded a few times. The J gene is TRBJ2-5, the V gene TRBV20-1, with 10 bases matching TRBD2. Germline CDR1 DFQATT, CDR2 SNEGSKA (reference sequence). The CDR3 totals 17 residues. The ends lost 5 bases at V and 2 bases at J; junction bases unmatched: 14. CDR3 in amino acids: CSASPRGSGGLQETQYF. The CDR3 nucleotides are TGCAGTGCTTCCCCAAGGGGTAGCGGGGGGCTACAAGAGACCCAGTACTTC.

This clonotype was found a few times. CDR3 loop: CAISDLPEGEGGYTF. CDR3 coding DNA: TGTGCCATCAGTGACCTCCCGGAAGGGGAGGGCGGCTACACCTTC. The chain couples TRBV10-3 to TRBJ1-2; weak D call: TRBD1 (5 bases). Germline assignment: CDR1 ENHRY and CDR2 SYGVKD. Trimming cost V 3 bases and J 8 bases, with 19 bases left between them. The CDR3 runs to 15 residues.

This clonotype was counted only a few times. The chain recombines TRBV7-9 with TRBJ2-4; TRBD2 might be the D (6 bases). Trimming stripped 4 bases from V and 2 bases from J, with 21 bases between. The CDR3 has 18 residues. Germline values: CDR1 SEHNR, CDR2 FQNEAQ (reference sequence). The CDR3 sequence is CASSYFGDEGRTKNIQYF. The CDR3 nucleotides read TGTGCCAGCAGCTATTTTGGGGATGAAGGGAGGACCAAAAACATTCAGTACTTC.